This entry describes one T cell receptor beta chain. Its cognate antigen has yet to be identified. No base-level quality is on record; no much larger clone is a single base apart. These data originate in a study of T cell responses to AZD1222 COVID-19 vaccine (dated by TCRdb to 2020 to 2022). Broadly, across the study: AZD1222 recipients with second doses at about 4 weeks or about 12 weeks were pooled, because spike-specific TCR depth and breadth did not differ between schedules. TCR sequencing was performed for fewer than 250 trial participants, of whom around 200 were given two doses of AZD1222 and 26 were given two doses of MenACWY control vaccine. Trial participants were enrolled into age subgroups of 18-55, 56-69 and 70-plus years, which contained around 150, 29 and 61 TCR-sequenced participants, respectively.

Sample time point, as interpreted from the label and publication: baseline before first vaccination. Samples from vaccinated people were obtained from the UK trials COV001 and COV002, which included a single-blind randomized controlled phase 2/3 trial of AZD1222 (ChAdOx1 nCoV-19) in healthy adults. For TCRbeta chain sequencing, PBMC samples from trial participants were taken at day 0 and at day 28 after the second dose. The CDR3 regions of human TCRbeta chains were analyzed by immunosequencing. The authors' pipeline ran thus. Repertoire TCRs were matched against a reference library of SARS-CoV-2-specific TCRs generated with the MIRA antigen-specificity platform. Breadth was defined as the fraction of unique TCRs that were SARS-CoV-2-associated. Depth was defined as the fraction of total T cells that were SARS-CoV-2-associated. Using the MIRA data, each spike-specific TCR was assigned both to the spike region to which the TCR was reactive and to a CD4 or CD8 class. Log10-transformed breadth and depth values were compared by one-way ANOVA with Sidak's multiple comparisons tests. Sourced from immuneACCESS, this table was stored by TCRdb with only in-frame sequences that have V and J called. A share of the clones is absent; for the studies checked, an unresolved V gene accounts for under half, and the remainder has no known explanation. That table furnishes V, J and clone size, whereas the DNA furnished D and trimming. The sample has 65,000 or so clones on record, around 84% of them singletons. Approximately 9.8% of the sample comes from the top ten.

On the study overall, not on this receptor specifically: Spike-specific TCR breadth and depth rose significantly after two AZD1222 doses compared with day 0 and with MenACWY recipients. In the small 56-69-year group, the increase in depth fell short of significance, most likely because of low power. No day 14 peak-response samples were available, so repertoires were characterized only after the peak T cell response. CD4 TCRs associated with the vaccine covered the entire spike protein, and the dominant responses were in regions 160-218 and 743-854. Reportedly, almost half of the unique spike-specific TCRs recognized epitopes lying outside the regions that are mutated in the B.1.351 and B.1.1.7 variants. Participants were mostly white British, with more females than males. The authors suggested clonal diversity may have been underestimated. Only five to seven AZD1222 recipients were SARS-CoV-2 seropositive at baseline, limiting conclusions about previously exposed vaccinees.

CDR1 and CDR2 were assigned from the germline V gene (reference sequence) as SGHAT and FQDESV. The CDR3 measures 14 amino acids from cysteine to phenylalanine. Here the CDR3 DNA is all that survives: 42 bases in frame from base 1. V has 4 bases trimmed and J has 4 bases trimmed; junction bases matching no gene number 4. The sample was peripheral blood, taken on day 0 of AZD1222 vaccination. This clonotype originated in an adult in good health. The V and J segments used are TRBV11-1 and TRBJ2-5, with 9 middle bases fitting TRBD2. The DNA sequence is TGTGCCAGCAGCTACGGGACTAGCAGAGAGACCCAGTACTTC. Translated, this gives CASSYGTSRETQYF.